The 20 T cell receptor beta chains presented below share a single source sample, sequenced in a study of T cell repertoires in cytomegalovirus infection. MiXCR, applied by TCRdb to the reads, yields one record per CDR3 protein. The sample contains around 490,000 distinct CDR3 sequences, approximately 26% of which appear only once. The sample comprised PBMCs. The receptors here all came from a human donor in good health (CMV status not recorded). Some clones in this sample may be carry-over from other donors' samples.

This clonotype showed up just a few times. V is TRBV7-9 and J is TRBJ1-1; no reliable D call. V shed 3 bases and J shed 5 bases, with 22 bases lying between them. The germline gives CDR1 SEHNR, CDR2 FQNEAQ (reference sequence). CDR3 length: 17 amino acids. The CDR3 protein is CASSFLVIGNRATEAFF. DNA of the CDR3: TGTGCCAGCAGCTTTCTAGTTATTGGGAATAGGGCGACTGAAGCTTTCTTT.

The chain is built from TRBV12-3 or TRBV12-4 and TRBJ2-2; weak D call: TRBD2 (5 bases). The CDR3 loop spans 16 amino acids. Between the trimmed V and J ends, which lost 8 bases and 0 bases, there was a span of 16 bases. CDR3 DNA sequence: TGTGCCAGCTCACTCGGAGGAATATCGAACACCGGGGAGCTGTTTTTT. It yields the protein CASSLGGISNTGELFF.

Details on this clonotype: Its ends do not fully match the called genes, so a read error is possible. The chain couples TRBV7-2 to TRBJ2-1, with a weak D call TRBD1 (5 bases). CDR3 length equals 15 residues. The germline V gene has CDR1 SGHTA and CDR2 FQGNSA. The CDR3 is CDSSDGHFTYNEQFF. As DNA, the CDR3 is TGTGACAGCAGCGATGGACATTTCACCTACAATGAGCAGTTCTTC. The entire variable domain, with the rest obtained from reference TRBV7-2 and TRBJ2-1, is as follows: GAGVSQSPSNKVTEKGKDVELRCDPISGHTALYWYRQSLGQGLEFLIYFQGNSAPDKSGLPSDRFSAERTGGSVSTLTIQRTQQEDSAVYLCDSSDGHFTYNEQFFGPGTRLTVL.

CDR3 in DNA: TGTGCCAGCAGCTTAACCTGGGCAGGGGGTAATTCACCCCTCCACTTT. Residues: CASSLTWAGGNSPLHF. The chain joins TRBV7-2 to TRBJ1-6; 7 nucleotides align to TRBD1. V shed 2 bases, J shed 6 bases, and the junction held 7 bases outside the gene matches. CDR1 is SGHTA, CDR2 FQGNSA, per germline. This CDR3 has 16 amino acids.

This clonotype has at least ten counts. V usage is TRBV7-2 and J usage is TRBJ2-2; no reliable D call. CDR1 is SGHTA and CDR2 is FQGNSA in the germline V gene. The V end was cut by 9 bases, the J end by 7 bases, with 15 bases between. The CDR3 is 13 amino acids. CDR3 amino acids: CASSTTRIGELFF. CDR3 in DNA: TGTGCCAGTTCTACGACCCGGATCGGGGAGCTGTTTTTT. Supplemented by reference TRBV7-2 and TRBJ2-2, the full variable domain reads GAGVSQSPSNKVTEKGKDVELRCDPISGHTALYWYRQSLGQGLEFLIYFQGNSAPDKSGLPSDRFSAERTGGSVSTLTIQRTQQEDSAVYLCASSTTRIGELFFGEGSRLTVL.

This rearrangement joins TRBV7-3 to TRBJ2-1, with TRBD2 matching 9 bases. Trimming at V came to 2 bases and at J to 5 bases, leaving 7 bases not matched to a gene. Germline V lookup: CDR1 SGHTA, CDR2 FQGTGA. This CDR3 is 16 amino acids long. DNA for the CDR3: TGTGCCAGCAGCTTAGCGTTGTCTAGCGGGAACAATGAGCAGTTCTTC. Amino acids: CASSLALSSGNNEQFF.

This chain's CDR3 is CASSLALEGEKLFF. The CDR3 nucleotides are TGTGCCAGCAGCCTCGCCTTGGAAGGAGAAAAACTGTTTTTT. The chain joins TRBV7-6 to TRBJ1-4; D unclear. The CDR3 has 14 amino acids. CDR1 SGHVS and CDR2 FNYEAQ come from the germline V gene. With 5 bases removed from V and 8 bases from J, the gap between germline ends came to 15 bases.

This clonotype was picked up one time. The CDR3 bases are TGTGCCAGCAGTTACGGGGTAGTCAGCCGCAATGAGCAGTTCTTC. This encodes CASSYGVVSRNEQFF. V is TRBV6-2 or TRBV6-3 and J is TRBJ2-1; D call uncertain. This CDR3 region has 15 residues. V was clipped by 2 bases and J by 6 bases, with 14 bases between them. The germline V gene encodes CDR1 MNHEY and CDR2 SVGEGT.

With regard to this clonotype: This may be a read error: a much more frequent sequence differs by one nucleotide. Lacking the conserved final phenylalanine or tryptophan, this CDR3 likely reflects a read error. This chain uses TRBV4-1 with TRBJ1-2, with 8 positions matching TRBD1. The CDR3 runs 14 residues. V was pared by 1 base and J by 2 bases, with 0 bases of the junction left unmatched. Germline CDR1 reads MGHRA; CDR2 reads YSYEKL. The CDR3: CASSQGTGNYGYTY. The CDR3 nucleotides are TGCGCCAGCAGCCAAGGGACAGGGAACTATGGCTACACCTAC.

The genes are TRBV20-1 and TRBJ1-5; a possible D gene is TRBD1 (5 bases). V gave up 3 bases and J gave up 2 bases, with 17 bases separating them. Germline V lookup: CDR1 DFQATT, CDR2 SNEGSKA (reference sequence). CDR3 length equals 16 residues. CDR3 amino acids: CSASRLTGEGNQPQHF. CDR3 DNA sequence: TGCAGTGCTAGCCGGTTAACGGGGGAGGGCAATCAGCCCCAGCATTTT.

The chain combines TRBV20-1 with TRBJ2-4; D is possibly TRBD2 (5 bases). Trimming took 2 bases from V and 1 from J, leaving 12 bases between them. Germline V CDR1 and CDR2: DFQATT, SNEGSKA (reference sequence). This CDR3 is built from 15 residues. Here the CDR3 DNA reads TGCAGTGCTAGAAGCGGTCCACAGGCCAAAAACATTCAGTACTTC. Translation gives CSARSGPQAKNIQYF.

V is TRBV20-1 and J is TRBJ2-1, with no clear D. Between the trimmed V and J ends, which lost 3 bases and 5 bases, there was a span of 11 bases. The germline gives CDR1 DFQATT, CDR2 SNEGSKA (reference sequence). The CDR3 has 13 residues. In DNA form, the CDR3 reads TGCAGTGCTAGCTGGCTAAGGAACAATGAGCAGTTCTTC. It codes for CSASWLRNNEQFF.

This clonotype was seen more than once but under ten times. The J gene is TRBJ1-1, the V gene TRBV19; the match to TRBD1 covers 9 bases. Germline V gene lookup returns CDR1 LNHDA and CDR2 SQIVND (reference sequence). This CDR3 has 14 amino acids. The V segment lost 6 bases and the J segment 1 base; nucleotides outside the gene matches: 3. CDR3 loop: CASSHRGPNTEAFF. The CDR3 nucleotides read TGTGCCAGTAGCCACAGGGGGCCGAACACTGAAGCTTTCTTT.

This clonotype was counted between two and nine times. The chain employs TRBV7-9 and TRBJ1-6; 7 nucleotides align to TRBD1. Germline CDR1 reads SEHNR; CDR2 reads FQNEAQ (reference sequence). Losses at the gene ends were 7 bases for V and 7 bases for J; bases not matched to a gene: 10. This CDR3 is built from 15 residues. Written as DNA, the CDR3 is TGTGCCAGCACCGGAGGGGGCGCGGGGAATTCACCCCTCCACTTT. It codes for CASTGGGAGNSPLHF.

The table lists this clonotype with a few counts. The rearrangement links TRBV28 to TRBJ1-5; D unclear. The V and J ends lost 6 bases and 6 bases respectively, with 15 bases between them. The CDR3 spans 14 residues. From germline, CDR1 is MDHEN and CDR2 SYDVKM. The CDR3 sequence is CASRNWNGGQPQHF. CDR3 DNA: TGTGCCAGCAGAAATTGGAACGGCGGTCAGCCCCAGCATTTT.

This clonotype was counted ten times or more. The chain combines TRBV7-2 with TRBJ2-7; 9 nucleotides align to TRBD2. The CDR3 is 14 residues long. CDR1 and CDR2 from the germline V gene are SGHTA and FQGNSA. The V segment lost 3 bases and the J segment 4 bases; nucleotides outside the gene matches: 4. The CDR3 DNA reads TGTGCCAGCAGCTTTGTGACTAGCGGATACGAGCAGTACTTC. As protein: CASSFVTSGYEQYF.

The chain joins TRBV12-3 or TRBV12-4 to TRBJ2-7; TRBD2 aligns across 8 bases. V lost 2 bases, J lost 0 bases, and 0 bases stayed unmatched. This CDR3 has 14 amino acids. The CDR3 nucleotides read TGTGCCAGCAGTTTACGGGAGGGCTCCTACGAGCAGTACGTC. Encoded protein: CASSLREGSYEQYV.

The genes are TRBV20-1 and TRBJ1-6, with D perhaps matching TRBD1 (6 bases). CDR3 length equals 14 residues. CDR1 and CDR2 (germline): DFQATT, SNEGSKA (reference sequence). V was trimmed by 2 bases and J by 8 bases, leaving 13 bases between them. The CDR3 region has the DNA TGCAGTGCTAGAATGAACAGGGATGATTCACCCCTCCACTTT. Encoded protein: CSARMNRDDSPLHF.

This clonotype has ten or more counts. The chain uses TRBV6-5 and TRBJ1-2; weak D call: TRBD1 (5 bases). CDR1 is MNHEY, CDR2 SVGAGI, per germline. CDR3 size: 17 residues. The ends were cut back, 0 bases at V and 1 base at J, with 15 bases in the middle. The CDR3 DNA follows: TGTGCCAGCAGTTACTCGTCGACCCGGGGGGTTAACTATGGCTACACCTTC. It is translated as CASSYSSTRGVNYGYTF.

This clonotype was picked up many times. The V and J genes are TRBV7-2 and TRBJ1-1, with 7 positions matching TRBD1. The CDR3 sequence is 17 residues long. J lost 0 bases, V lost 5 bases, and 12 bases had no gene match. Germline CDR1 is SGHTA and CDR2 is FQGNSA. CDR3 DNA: TGTGCCAGCAGCCCCCACTCGACAGGGCTTATGAACACTGAAGCTTTCTTT. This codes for CASSPHSTGLMNTEAFF.